The 10 T cell receptor beta chains below all came from one sample that was sequenced in a study of T cell clonality in common variable immunodeficiency. TCRdb's table, derived via immunoSEQ multiplex PCR, lists solely in-frame clones and lacks some. Reported are roughly 32,000 clones, none seen only once; the ten largest carry about 9.5%. The material sequenced was peripheral blood mononuclear cells. These receptors originate from a person aged 18 to 70 in good health.

In this sample, this clone turned up many times. The CDR3 region is CASSFGTGRNIQYF. The sequenced part of the CDR3 DNA is TGTGCCAGCAGCTTTGGGACAGGACGGAACATT. The V call is TRBV11-2, the J call TRBJ2-4; 8 positions agree with TRBD1. Read data end 3 residues before the CDR3 end; the end is taken from the germline J gene. J lost 7 bases, V lost 3 bases, and 5 bases had no gene match. The CDR3 is made up of 14 amino acids. The V gene's germline CDR1 is SGHAT and CDR2 FQNNGV. Supplemented by reference TRBV11-2 and TRBJ2-4, the full variable domain reads EAGVAQSPRYKIIEKRQSVAFWCNPISGHATLYWYQQILGQGPKLLIQFQNNGVVDDSQLPKDRFSAERLKGVDSTLKIQPAKLEDSAVYLCASSFGTGRNIQYFGAGTRLSVL.

This clone was seen ten or more times. The CDR3 is cut off 3 residues early in the read; its end comes from the germline J gene. The chain uses TRBV2 and TRBJ2-3; TRBD2 aligns across 12 bases. The CDR3 covers 18 residues. In germline, CDR1 is SNHLY, CDR2 FYNNEI. V shed 3 bases, J shed 2 bases, and the junction held 9 bases outside the gene matches. The sequenced CDR3 bases are TGTGCCAGCAGTGAGACCGGGACTAGCGGGCCCGACACAGATACG. This sequence encodes CASSETGTSGPDTDT. The complete CDR3 reads CASSETGTSGPDTDTQYF. Looking up the rest from reference TRBV2 and TRBJ2-3 gives the full variable domain: EPEVTQTPSHQVTQMGQEVILRCVPISNHLYFYWYRQILGQKVEFLVSFYNNEISEKSEIFDDQFSVERPDGSNFTLKIRSTKLEDSAMYFCASSETGTSGPDTDTQYFGPGTRLTVL.

The table lists this clone with many counts. The read ends 3 residues shy of where the CDR3 ends; the end is completed using the germline J gene. The chain combines TRBV30 with TRBJ2-7, with D maybe TRBD1 (5 bases). In germline, CDR1 is GTSNPN, CDR2 SVGIG (reference sequence). CDR3 length equals 14 residues. Trimming removed 0 bases from V and 3 bases from J, with 12 bases in between. The CDR3 here is CAWSVQDTNYEQYF. Partial CDR3 DNA: TGTGCCTGGAGTGTACAGGACACCAACTACGAG.

With respect to this clone: The read ends 3 residues shy of where the CDR3 ends; the end is completed using the germline J gene. The rearrangement joins TRBV20-1 to TRBJ2-5; 8 bases match TRBD2. Germline V lookup: CDR1 DFQATT, CDR2 SNEGSKA (reference sequence). V trimming: 0 bases; J trimming: 7 bases; junction bases outside the gene matches: 16. CDR3 length: 17 residues. The CDR3 bases that were read are TGCAGTGCTAGAGATATTGGGGGGAGCGGGAGTGTCGGGACC. Translation gives CSARDIGGSGSVGT. Given in full, the CDR3 is CSARDIGGSGSVGTQYF.

Turning to this clone: The CDR3 end lies 3 residues beyond the end of the read and is filled in from the germline J gene. The V gene is TRBV7-6, the J gene TRBJ2-1, with 9 bases fitting TRBD1. The germline CDR1 and CDR2 sequences are SGHVS and FNYEAQ. The CDR3 spans 15 residues. Unmatched junction bases numbered 4, after V lost 5 bases and J lost 2 bases. The CDR3 bases that were read are TGTGCCAGCAGCGTAACAGGGGGCCCCTACAATGAG. Its translation is CASSVTGGPYNE. The entire CDR3 protein reads CASSVTGGPYNEQFF.

This clone has at least ten counts. The CDR3 end lies 3 residues beyond the end of the read and is filled in from the germline J gene. V gene TRBV23-1 combines with J gene TRBJ1-2; 7 positions match TRBD1. TRBV23-1 is treated as an ORF (open reading frame) with a function not yet certain. This CDR3 has 14 residues. V lost 3 bases, J lost 4 bases, and 5 bases stayed unmatched. CDR3: CASSQWGDSYGYTF. Partial CDR3 DNA: TGCGCCAGCAGTCAGTGGGGGGACAGCTATGGC.

This clone appeared many times. The CDR3 end falls 3 residues outside the read, so it is completed with the germline J gene. V is TRBV2 and J is TRBJ2-5; 8 bases map to TRBD1. This CDR3 has 13 residues. Looked up from germline, CDR1 is SNHLY and CDR2 is FYNNEI. The junction had 4 bases not matched to a gene; V was cut back by 6 bases and J by 4 bases. CDR3 sequence: CASSLGQGETQYF. The CDR3 DNA, read in part, is TGTGCCAGCAGCCTCGGACAGGGAGAGACC.

This clone was seen many times. The read ends 3 residues early relative to the CDR3; the germline J gene fills the gap. The J gene is TRBJ2-7, the V gene TRBV14; tentative D call: TRBD1 (6 bases). Germline CDR1 SGHDN, CDR2 FVKESK. The CDR3 contains 15 residues. Deletions cut 4 bases from V and 3 bases from J, with 16 bases between. This chain's CDR3 is CASSPVTGLSYEQYF. CDR3 DNA, as far as it was read: TGTGCCAGCAGCCCCGTAACAGGGCTTAGCTACGAG.

Only a few counts were recorded for this clone. The read terminates 3 residues ahead of where the CDR3 ends, so the germline J gene completes it. The rearrangement uses TRBV29-1 and TRBJ2-5, with 9 positions matching TRBD1. J lost 5 bases, V lost 2 bases, and 3 bases had no gene match. Germline loops: CDR1 SQVTM, CDR2 ANQGSEA. This CDR3 comprises 13 residues. This CDR3 is CSVETGGRETQYF. The sequenced CDR3 bases are TGCAGCGTTGAAACAGGGGGCAGGGAGACC.

This clone has at least ten counts. The missing CDR3 end, 3 residues past where the read stops, is filled in from the germline J gene. This chain uses TRBV6-1 with TRBJ2-3; 12 nucleotides align to TRBD2. The trim removed 4 bases at V and 2 bases at J, leaving 4 bases unmatched. There are 16 residues in the CDR3. Germline assignment: CDR1 MNHNS and CDR2 SASEGT. This chain's CDR3 is CASSVTSGSTTDTQYF. The part of the CDR3 DNA that was read is TGTGCCAGCAGTGTGACTAGCGGGAGCACCACAGATACG.